This T cell receptor (beta chain) was found in a study of T cell responses to AZD1222 COVID-19 vaccine. To note about this clone: Its antigen is unidentified.

Study findings and constraints: Every sample of the repertoires postdated the peak T cell response. Donor demographics were predominantly white British with a female majority; clonal diversity may be underestimated.

Assay: immunoSEQ multiplex PCR; the TCRdb copy retains only in-frame clones and omits some. The sample holds 100,000 to 150,000 clones, over 80% seen once. The CDR3 consists of 13 residues. With 7 bases clipped from V and 2 bases from J, the junction kept 2 bases outside the gene matches. Per germline, CDR1 LNHNV and CDR2 YYDKDF (reference sequence). The sample here was peripheral blood, taken on day 0 of AZD1222 vaccination. V is TRBV15 and J is TRBJ2-1; 7 nucleotides line up with TRBD1. This clonotype was sampled from an adult in good health. The CDR3 reads CATNQGAYNEQFF. In nucleotides, the CDR3 is TGTGCCACCAACCAGGGGGCCTACAATGAGCAGTTCTTC.